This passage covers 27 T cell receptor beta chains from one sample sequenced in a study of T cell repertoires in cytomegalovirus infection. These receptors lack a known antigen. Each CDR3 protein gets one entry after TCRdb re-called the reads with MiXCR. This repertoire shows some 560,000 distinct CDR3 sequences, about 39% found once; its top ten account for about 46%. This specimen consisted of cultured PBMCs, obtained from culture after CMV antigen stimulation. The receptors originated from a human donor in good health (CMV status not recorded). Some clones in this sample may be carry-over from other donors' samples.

The CDR3 region is CSLRGGGSYEQYF. The CDR3 nucleotides read TGCAGCCTCCGCGGCGGGGGGTCCTACGAGCAGTACTTC. The chain couples TRBV20-1 to TRBJ2-7, with 8 bases that match TRBD2. The CDR3 is 13 amino acids. Germline V gene sequence: CDR1 DFQATT, CDR2 SNEGSKA (reference sequence).

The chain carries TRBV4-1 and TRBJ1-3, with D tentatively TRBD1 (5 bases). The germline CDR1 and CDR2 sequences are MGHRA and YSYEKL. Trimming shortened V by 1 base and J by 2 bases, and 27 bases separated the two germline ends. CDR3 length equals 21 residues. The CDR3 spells CASSQGLNRERGRAAGNTIYF. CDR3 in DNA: TGCGCCAGCAGCCAAGGGCTCAACCGGGAACGTGGCAGGGCGGCTGGAAACACCATATATTTT.

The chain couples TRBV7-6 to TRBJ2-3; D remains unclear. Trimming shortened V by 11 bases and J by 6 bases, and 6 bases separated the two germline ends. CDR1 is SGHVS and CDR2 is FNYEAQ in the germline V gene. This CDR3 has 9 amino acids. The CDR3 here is CAVGDTQYF. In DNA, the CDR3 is TGTGCCGTAGGGGATACGCAGTATTTT.

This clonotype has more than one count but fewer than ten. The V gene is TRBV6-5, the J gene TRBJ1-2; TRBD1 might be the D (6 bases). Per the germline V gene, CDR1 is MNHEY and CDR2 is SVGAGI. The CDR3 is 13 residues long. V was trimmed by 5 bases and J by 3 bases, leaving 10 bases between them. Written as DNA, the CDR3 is TGTGCCAGCAGTCCCGGGACATACTATGGCTACACCTTC. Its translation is CASSPGTYYGYTF.

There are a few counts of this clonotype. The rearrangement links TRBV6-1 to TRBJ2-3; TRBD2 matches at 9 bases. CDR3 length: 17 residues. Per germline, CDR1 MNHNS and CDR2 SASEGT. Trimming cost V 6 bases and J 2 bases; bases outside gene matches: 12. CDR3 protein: CASSPQEIAGATDTQYF. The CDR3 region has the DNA TGTGCCAGCAGCCCTCAGGAAATAGCGGGGGCCACAGATACGCAGTATTTT.

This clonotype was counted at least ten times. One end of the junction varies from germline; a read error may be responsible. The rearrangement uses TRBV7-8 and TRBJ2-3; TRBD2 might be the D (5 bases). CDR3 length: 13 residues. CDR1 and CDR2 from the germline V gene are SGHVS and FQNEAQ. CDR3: CASSPPSRDTQYF. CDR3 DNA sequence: TGTGCCAGCAGCCCTCCTAGCAGAGATACGCAGTATTTT.

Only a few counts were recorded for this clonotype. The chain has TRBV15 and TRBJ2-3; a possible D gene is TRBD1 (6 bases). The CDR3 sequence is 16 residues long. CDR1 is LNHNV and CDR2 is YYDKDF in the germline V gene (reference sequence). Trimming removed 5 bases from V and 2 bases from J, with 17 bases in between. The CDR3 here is CATSSRSGTNTDTQYF. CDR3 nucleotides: TGTGCCACCAGCTCCCGATCCGGGACAAACACAGATACGCAGTATTTT. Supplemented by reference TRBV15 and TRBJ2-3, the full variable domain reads DAMVIQNPRYQVTQFGKPVTLSCSQTLNHNVMYWYQQKSSQAPKLLFHYYDKDFNNEADTPDNFQSRRPNTSFCFLDIRSPGLGDTAMYLCATSSRSGTNTDTQYFGPGTRLTVL.

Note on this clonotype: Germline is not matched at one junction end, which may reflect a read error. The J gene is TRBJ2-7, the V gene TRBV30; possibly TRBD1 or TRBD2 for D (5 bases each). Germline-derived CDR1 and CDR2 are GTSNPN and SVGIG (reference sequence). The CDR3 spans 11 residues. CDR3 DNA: TGTGCCTGGAGTACTCAGGGACCCGTCAATTTC. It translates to CAWSTQGPVNF. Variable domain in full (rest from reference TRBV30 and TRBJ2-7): SQTIHQWPATLVQPVGSPLSLECTVEGTSNPNLYWYRQAAGRGLQLLFYSVGIGQISSEVPQNLSASRPQDRQFILSSKKLLLSDSGFYLCAWSTQGPVNFGPGTRLTVT.

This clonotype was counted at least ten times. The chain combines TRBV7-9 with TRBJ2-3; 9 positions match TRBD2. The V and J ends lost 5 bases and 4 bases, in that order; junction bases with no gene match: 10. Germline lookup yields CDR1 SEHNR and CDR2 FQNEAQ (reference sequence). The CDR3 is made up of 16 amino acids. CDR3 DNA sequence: TGTGCCAGCAGCCCAAATAGCGGGGGATCTGCAGATACGCAGTATTTT. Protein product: CASSPNSGGSADTQYF.

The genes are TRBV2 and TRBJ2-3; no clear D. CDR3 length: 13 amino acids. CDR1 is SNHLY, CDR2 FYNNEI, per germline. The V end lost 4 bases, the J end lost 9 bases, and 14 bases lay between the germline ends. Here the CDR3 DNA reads TGTGCCAGCAGTGGGGCGGTCTATGAGACGCAGTATTTT. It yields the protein CASSGAVYETQYF.

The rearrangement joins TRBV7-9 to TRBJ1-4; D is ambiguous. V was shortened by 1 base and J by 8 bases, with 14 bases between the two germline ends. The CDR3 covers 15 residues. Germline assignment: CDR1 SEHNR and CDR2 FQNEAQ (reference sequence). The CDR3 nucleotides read TGTGCCAGCAGCTTAGGCGGCAGCTTATCGGAAAAACTGTTTTTT. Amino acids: CASSLGGSLSEKLFF.

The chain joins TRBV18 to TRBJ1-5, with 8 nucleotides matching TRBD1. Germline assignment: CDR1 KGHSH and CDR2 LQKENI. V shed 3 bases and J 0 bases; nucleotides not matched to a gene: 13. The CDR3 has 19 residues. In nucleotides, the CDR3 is TGTGCCAGCTCACCGGGATTGGGGACAGGCCAATATAGCAATCAGCCCCAGCATTTT. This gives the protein CASSPGLGTGQYSNQPQHF.

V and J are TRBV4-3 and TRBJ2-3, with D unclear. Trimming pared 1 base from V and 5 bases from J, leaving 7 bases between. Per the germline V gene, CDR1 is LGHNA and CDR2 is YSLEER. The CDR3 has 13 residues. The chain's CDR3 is CASSQVREDTQYF. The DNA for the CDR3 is TGCGCCAGCAGCCAAGTTCGCGAAGATACGCAGTATTTT.

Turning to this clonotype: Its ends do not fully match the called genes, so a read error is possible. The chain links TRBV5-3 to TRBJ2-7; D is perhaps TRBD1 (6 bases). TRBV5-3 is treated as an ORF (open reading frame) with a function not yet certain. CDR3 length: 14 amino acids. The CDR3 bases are TGTGCCAGCAGCTTGGAGCTGACAGGCGACGAGCAGTACTTC. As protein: CASSLELTGDEQYF.

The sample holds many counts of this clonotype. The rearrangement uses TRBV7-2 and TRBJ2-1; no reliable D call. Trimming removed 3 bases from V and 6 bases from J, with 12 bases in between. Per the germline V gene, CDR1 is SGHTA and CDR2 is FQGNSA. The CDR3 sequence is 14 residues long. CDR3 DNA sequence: TGTGCCAGCAGCTTGGCCACCGTCATCAATGAGCAGTTCTTC. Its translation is CASSLATVINEQFF.

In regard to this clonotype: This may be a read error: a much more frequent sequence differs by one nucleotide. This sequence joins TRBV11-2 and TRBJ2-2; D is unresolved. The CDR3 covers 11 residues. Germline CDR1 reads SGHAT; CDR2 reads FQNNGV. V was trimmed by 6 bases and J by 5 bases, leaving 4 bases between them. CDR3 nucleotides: TGTGCCAGCAGATGGACCGGGGAGCTGTTTTTT. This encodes CASRWTGELFF.

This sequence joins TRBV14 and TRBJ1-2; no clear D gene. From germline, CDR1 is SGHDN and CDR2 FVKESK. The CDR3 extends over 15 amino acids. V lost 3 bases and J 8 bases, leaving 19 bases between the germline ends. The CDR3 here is CASSHRTGLGYGYTF. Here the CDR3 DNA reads TGTGCCAGCAGCCATCGGACGGGATTGGGATACGGCTACACCTTC. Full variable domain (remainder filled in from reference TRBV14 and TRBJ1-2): EAGVTQFPSHSVIEKGQTVTLRCDPISGHDNLYWYRRVMGKEIKFLLHFVKESKQDESGMPNNRFLAERTGGTYSTLKVQPAELEDSGVYFCASSHRTGLGYGYTFGSGTRLTVV.

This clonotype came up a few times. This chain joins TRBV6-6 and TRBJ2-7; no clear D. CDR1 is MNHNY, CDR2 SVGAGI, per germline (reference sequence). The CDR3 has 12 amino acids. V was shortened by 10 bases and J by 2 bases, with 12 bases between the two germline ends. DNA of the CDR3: TGTGCCACCAAAAGCTCTACCTACGAGCAGTACTTC. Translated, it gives CATKSSTYEQYF.

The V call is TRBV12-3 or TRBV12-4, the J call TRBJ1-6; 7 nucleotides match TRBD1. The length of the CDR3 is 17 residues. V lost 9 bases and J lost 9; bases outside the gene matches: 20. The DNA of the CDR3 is TGTGCCAGGCCGACAACGGGACAGTTAATTTTAACTTCACCCCTCCACTTT. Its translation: CARPTTGQLILTSPLHF.

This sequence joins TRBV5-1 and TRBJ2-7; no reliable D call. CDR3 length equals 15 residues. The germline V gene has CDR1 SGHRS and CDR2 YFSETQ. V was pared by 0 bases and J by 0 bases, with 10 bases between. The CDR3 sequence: CASSLAVSSSYEQYF. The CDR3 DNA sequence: TGCGCCAGCAGCTTGGCCGTGTCGAGCTCCTACGAGCAGTACTTC.

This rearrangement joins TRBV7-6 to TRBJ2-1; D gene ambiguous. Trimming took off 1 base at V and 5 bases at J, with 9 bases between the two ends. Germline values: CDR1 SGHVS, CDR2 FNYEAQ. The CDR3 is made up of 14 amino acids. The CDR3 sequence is CASSLEPDDNEQFF. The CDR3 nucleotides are TGTGCCAGCAGCTTAGAACCAGATGACAATGAGCAGTTCTTC.

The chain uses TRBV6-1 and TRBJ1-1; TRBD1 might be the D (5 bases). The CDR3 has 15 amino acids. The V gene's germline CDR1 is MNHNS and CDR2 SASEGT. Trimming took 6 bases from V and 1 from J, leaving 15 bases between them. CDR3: CASRQRGASNTEAFF. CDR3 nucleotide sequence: TGTGCCAGCAGACAGAGGGGCGCCTCGAACACTGAAGCTTTCTTT.

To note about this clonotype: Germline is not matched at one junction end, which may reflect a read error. This CDR3 reads CANSERLDIYEQYF. CDR3 sequence (DNA): TGTGCCAACAGTGAGCGACTAGATATCTACGAGCAGTACTTC. This chain links TRBV10-3 with TRBJ2-7, with D possibly being TRBD2 (6 bases). From germline, CDR1 is ENHRY and CDR2 SYGVKD. The CDR3 consists of 14 residues.

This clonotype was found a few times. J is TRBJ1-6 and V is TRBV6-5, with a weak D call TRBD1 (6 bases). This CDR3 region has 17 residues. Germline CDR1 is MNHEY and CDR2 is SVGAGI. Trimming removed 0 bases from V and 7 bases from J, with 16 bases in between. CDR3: CASSYSYAGVGNSPLHF. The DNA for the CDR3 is TGTGCCAGCAGTTACTCCTACGCAGGGGTGGGAAATTCACCCCTCCACTTT.

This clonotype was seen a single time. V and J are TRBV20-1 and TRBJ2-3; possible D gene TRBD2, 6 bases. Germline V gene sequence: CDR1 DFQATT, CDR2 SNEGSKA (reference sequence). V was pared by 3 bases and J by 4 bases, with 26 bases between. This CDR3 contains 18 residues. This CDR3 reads CSASAGGFAPGRPDTQYF. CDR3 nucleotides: TGCAGTGCTAGCGCCGGGGGATTTGCCCCCGGTCGCCCAGATACGCAGTATTTT.

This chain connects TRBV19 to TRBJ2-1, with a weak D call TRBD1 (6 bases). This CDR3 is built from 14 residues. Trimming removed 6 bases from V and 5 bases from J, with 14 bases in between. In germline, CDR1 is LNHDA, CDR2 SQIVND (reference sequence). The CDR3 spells CASRSSKGDNEQFF. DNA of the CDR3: TGTGCCAGTAGATCTAGCAAGGGGGACAATGAGCAGTTCTTC.

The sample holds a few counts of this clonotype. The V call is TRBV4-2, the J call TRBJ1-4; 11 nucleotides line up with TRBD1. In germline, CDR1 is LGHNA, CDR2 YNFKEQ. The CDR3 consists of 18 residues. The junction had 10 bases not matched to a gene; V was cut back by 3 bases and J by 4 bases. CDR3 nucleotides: TGTGCCAGCAGCCACCCCGGACAGGGGGCCCGGATTAATGAAAAACTGTTTTTT. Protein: CASSHPGQGARINEKLFF.